Below are 22 T cell receptor beta chains sequenced from a single sample in a study of T cells after yellow fever vaccination. TCRdb reprocessed the 5' RACE reads via MiXCR and lists one record per CDR3 protein. The sample has hundreds of thousands of distinct CDR3 sequences, about 19% seen once. The sequencing used PBMCs, collected 15 days after the yellow fever booster vaccination. Every receptor here comes from a man aged 25-45 years who received the YFV17D yellow fever vaccine.

The chain uses TRBV12-3 or TRBV12-4 and TRBJ2-7; D is perhaps TRBD1 (5 bases). The CDR3 has 13 amino acids. V shed 6 bases and J shed 5 bases, with 14 bases lying between them. In nucleotides, the CDR3 is TGTGCCAGCAGCTTCAGGGCGCTGGACGAGCAGTACTTC. Translated: CASSFRALDEQYF.

In this sample, this clonotype turned up a few times. J is TRBJ2-3 and V is TRBV12-3 or TRBV12-4; 9 bases map to TRBD2. Trimming cost V 4 bases and J 2 bases; bases outside gene matches: 4. The CDR3 loop spans 15 amino acids. The CDR3 sequence: CASSSSGILTDTQYF. In nucleotides, the CDR3 is TGTGCCAGCAGTTCTAGCGGGATTCTCACAGATACGCAGTATTTT.

The J gene is TRBJ2-3, the V gene TRBV3-1, with D uncertain. Germline values: CDR1 LGHDT, CDR2 YNNKEL (reference sequence). V shed 4 bases and J shed 6 bases, with 14 bases lying between them. The CDR3 spans 14 residues. CDR3 residues: CASSPAQHGDTQYF. CDR3 in DNA: TGTGCCAGCAGCCCCGCCCAACATGGGGATACGCAGTATTTT.

There are a few counts of this clonotype. The rearrangement links TRBV5-5 to TRBJ2-4; D not resolved. Germline values: CDR1 SGHKS, CDR2 YYEKEE (reference sequence). Trimming shortened V by 0 bases and J by 9 bases, and 13 bases separated the two germline ends. The CDR3 consists of 14 residues. The CDR3 DNA follows: TGTGCCAGCAGCTTGGAATTCCAGCGAGCCATTCAGTACTTC. As protein: CASSLEFQRAIQYF.

A few counts support this clonotype. In DNA, the CDR3 is TGTGCCAGCAGTCATAACAGGGGGAGCAATCAGCCCCAGCATTTT. Amino acid sequence: CASSHNRGSNQPQHF. The chain combines TRBV6-1 with TRBJ1-5, with 8 positions matching TRBD1. The V gene's germline CDR1 is MNHNS and CDR2 SASEGT. V gave up 5 bases and J gave up 1 base; unmatched junction bases: 4. The CDR3 is made up of 15 amino acids.

The chain has TRBV9 and TRBJ1-2, with 7 bases aligning to TRBD1. This CDR3 has 16 residues. V was clipped by 3 bases and J by 2 bases; unmatched bases: 10. CDR1 is SGDLS and CDR2 is YYNGEE in the germline V gene. The CDR3, as DNA: TGTGCCAGCAGCGCCGAATTGACAGGGTGGAACTATGGCTACACCTTC. Protein product: CASSAELTGWNYGYTF.

The V call is TRBV11-2, the J call TRBJ2-4; 11 bases are a match to TRBD1. Trimming removed 4 bases from V and 0 bases from J; junction bases left unmatched: 11. Germline V gene sequence: CDR1 SGHAT, CDR2 FQNNGV. The CDR3 covers 19 residues. The CDR3 loop is CASSSRDRGVLLAKNIQYF. CDR3 coding DNA: TGTGCCAGCAGCTCAAGGGACAGGGGGGTTCTTCTAGCCAAAAACATTCAGTACTTC.

This clonotype came up a few times. The rearrangement links TRBV10-3 to TRBJ2-1, with D perhaps matching TRBD2 (5 bases). The CDR3 consists of 15 residues. The V end was cut by 2 bases, the J end by 0 bases, with 8 bases between. In germline, CDR1 is ENHRY, CDR2 SYGVKD. The CDR3 DNA sequence: TGTGCCATCAGTGAGATTGGGAGCTCCTACAATGAGCAGTTCTTC. This gives the protein CAISEIGSSYNEQFF.

As to this clonotype: One end of the junction fails to match germline, which may point to a read error. The V and J genes are TRBV28 and TRBJ2-1, with D unclear. Germline V gene sequence: CDR1 MDHEN, CDR2 SYDVKM. This CDR3 has 15 amino acids. CDR3 in amino acids: CASGFDVEPYNEQFF. In nucleotides, the CDR3 is TGTGCCAGCGGTTTTGACGTTGAACCCTACAATGAGCAGTTCTTC.

The chain joins TRBV28 to TRBJ2-7; 12 bases match TRBD2. The CDR3 is 15 amino acids. Germline V CDR1 and CDR2: MDHEN, SYDVKM. With V trimmed by 6 bases and J by 3 bases, 6 bases remained unmatched. The chain's CDR3 is CASSALAGGFYEQYF. The CDR3 DNA sequence: TGTGCCAGCAGCGCACTAGCGGGAGGATTCTACGAGCAGTACTTC.

V usage is TRBV7-2 and J usage is TRBJ2-7; 9 nucleotides match TRBD2. The CDR3 has 15 amino acids. Germline assignment: CDR1 SGHTA and CDR2 FQGNSA. Unmatched junction bases numbered 6, after V lost 2 bases and J lost 4 bases. The CDR3 DNA reads TGTGCCAGCAGCTTACAGCGGGGGGACATGTACGAGCAGTACTTC. Encoded protein: CASSLQRGDMYEQYF. Based on the CDR3 plus reference TRBV7-2 and TRBJ2-7, the full variable domain is GAGVSQSPSNKVTEKGKDVELRCDPISGHTALYWYRQSLGQGLEFLIYFQGNSAPDKSGLPSDRFSAERTGGSVSTLTIQRTQQEDSAVYLCASSLQRGDMYEQYFGPGTRLTVT.

The table lists this clonotype with a few counts. The DNA for the CDR3 is TGCAGCGGATTGACAGATAAAGAGACCCAGTACTTC. Translating gives CSGLTDKETQYF. The V call is TRBV29-1, the J call TRBJ2-5, with D possibly matching TRBD1 (5 bases). Germline V CDR1 and CDR2: SQVTM, ANQGSEA. This CDR3 spans 12 amino acids. V was cut by 7 bases and J by 3 bases, with 12 bases left in between. The full variable domain, with the rest looked up from reference TRBV29-1 and TRBJ2-5, is SAVISQKPSRDICQRGTSLTIQCQVDSQVTMMFWYRQQPGQSLTLIATANQGSEATYESGFVIDKFPISRPNLTFSTLTVSNMSPEDSSIYLCSGLTDKETQYFGPGTRLLVL.

This clonotype has more than one count but fewer than ten. The gene calls are TRBV5-1 and TRBJ2-1; the match to TRBD2 covers 9 bases. The CDR3 totals 18 residues. With V trimmed by 6 bases and J by 0 bases, 13 bases remained unmatched. The V gene's germline CDR1 is SGHRS and CDR2 YFSETQ. The CDR3 is CASTRSSTSGSSYNEQFF. In DNA form, the CDR3 reads TGCGCCAGCACCCGTAGCTCGACTAGCGGAAGCTCCTACAATGAGCAGTTCTTC.

The chain joins TRBV12-3 or TRBV12-4 to TRBJ2-3, with 10 bases lining up with TRBD2. This CDR3 region has 13 residues. Trimming removed 11 bases from V and 3 bases from J; junction bases left unmatched: 5. The CDR3, as DNA: TGTGCCGCACTGACTAGCGGGACAGATACGCAGTATTTT. The encoded protein is CAALTSGTDTQYF.

This clonotype was counted a few times. V usage is TRBV6-1 and J usage is TRBJ1-1, with D uncertain. V lost 6 bases and J 0 bases, leaving 14 bases between the germline ends. The germline gives CDR1 MNHNS, CDR2 SASEGT. This CDR3 is built from 15 residues. The CDR3 DNA reads as TGTGCCAGCAGGTCCCCGGCCGGACTGAACACTGAAGCTTTCTTT. It specifies CASRSPAGLNTEAFF.

The V and J genes are TRBV7-9 and TRBJ1-4; TRBD1 aligns across 9 bases. V gave up 8 bases and J gave up 3 bases; unmatched junction bases: 1. Germline CDR1 reads SEHNR; CDR2 reads FQNEAQ (reference sequence). This CDR3 is built from 13 residues. The CDR3 DNA reads TGTGCCAGCGACAGGGGGGCTAATGAAAAACTGTTTTTT. It is translated as CASDRGANEKLFF.

This clonotype was detected a few times. This chain joins TRBV19 and TRBJ2-1; the D is unclear. There are 13 residues in the CDR3. CDR1 is LNHDA and CDR2 is SQIVND in the germline V gene (reference sequence). Trimming stripped 1 base from V and 9 bases from J, with 10 bases between. The chain's CDR3 is CASSIVKGPEQFF. Here the CDR3 DNA reads TGTGCCAGTAGTATAGTGAAAGGTCCTGAGCAGTTCTTC.

The chain combines TRBV20-1 with TRBJ2-1; perhaps TRBD2 as D (5 bases). Per germline, CDR1 DFQATT and CDR2 SNEGSKA (reference sequence). The V and J ends lost 3 bases and 3 bases respectively, with 12 bases between them. This CDR3 region has 14 residues. This CDR3 is CSASDYLFYNEQFF. The DNA for the CDR3 is TGCAGTGCTAGCGACTACCTCTTCTACAATGAGCAGTTCTTC.

This clonotype was picked up a small number of times. The chain combines TRBV10-3 with TRBJ2-1; D is perhaps TRBD1 (6 bases). V was pared by 8 bases and J by 9 bases, with 11 bases between. Germline values: CDR1 ENHRY, CDR2 SYGVKD. The CDR3 has 11 amino acids. The CDR3 region is CAIGQDSEQFF. The CDR3 nucleotides are TGTGCCATCGGCCAGGACAGTGAGCAGTTCTTC.

This clonotype has just a few counts. Here the CDR3 reads CASSQNRHQTYEQYF. The CDR3 DNA reads as TGCGCCAGCAGTCAAAACAGGCATCAGACCTACGAGCAGTACTTC. The V gene is TRBV23-1, the J gene TRBJ2-7; D is possibly TRBD1 (5 bases). TRBV23-1 carries the ORF label, with uncertain function. V dropped 2 bases and J dropped 2 bases, with 13 bases sitting between them. The CDR3 contains 15 residues.

The CDR3 sequence: CSASPRSGGSYNEQFF. The CDR3 DNA is TGCAGTGCTAGTCCAAGAAGCGGGGGCTCCTACAATGAGCAGTTCTTC. V and J are TRBV20-1 and TRBJ2-1, with TRBD2 identical over 8 bases. Germline trimming cut 3 bases from V and 0 bases from J; bases unmatched to any gene: 7. CDR3 size: 16 residues. In germline, CDR1 is DFQATT, CDR2 SNEGSKA (reference sequence).

This clonotype was seen more than once but under ten times. This chain uses TRBV20-1 with TRBJ1-1; D is undetermined. The germline V and J ends were trimmed by 2 bases and 5 bases, with 15 bases remaining between them. CDR1 is DFQATT, CDR2 SNEGSKA, per germline (reference sequence). The CDR3 covers 14 residues. The CDR3, as DNA: TGCAGTGCTAGACCCTCCAGGACCCAGACTGAAGCTTTCTTT. This gives the protein CSARPSRTQTEAFF.